This TCR beta chain was found in a study of T-cell reconstitution after alpha-beta-depleted transplantation in children. Only a few counts were recorded for this clonotype. Unique molecular identifiers were incorporated when the TCRbeta library was constructed. MiXCR, applied by TCRdb to the PCR reads, yields one record per CDR3 protein. This sample carries fewer than 550,000 distinct CDR3 sequences, about a tenth of them seen once, and the ten largest clones take over 4.5%. The CDR3 consists of 15 residues. V was pared by 0 bases and J by 3 bases, with 6 bases of the junction left unmatched. CDR1 and CDR2 (germline): SGHRS, YFSETQ.

Sequencing used PBMCs from the stem cell graft donor, obtained from the stem cell graft. The clonotype comes from a human donor who donated a stem cell graft to a child with acute myeloid leukemia. V usage is TRBV5-1 and J usage is TRBJ2-7; the match to TRBD1 covers 7 bases. The chain's CDR3 is CASSLEGQINYEQYF. The CDR3 DNA reads as TGCGCCAGCAGCTTGGAGGGACAGATAAACTACGAGCAGTACTTC.